This T cell receptor (beta chain) was sequenced in a study of shared clonotypes between healthy human individuals (dated by TCRdb to about 2020). Some background on the complete study: The cohort included three men and a couple of women between 18 and 49 years of age. For each donor, CD4 naive and CD4 memory were each given three plates, CD8 naive was given two plates, and CD8 memory was given one plate. The study deeply sequenced blood TCR repertoires of five healthy adults to estimate repertoire size and the extent of clonotype sharing between individuals. Libraries were prepared and TCR repertoires were sequenced by different laboratories using diverse techniques, in order to increase sequencing depth and limit assay-specific biases. Per donor, leukapheresis produced somewhere between about 0.94 and 9 billion PBMCs.

About this clone: It lacks a known antigen. Base qualities are not provided; no much larger clone lies one nucleotide away.

General conclusions and limits of the study: Rarefaction of sorted-subset datasets indicated incomplete sequencing despite the large sequencing depth. Sharing across four donors was observed for about 5% of naive CD4, around 3.5% of naive CD8, 2.3% of memory CD4, and 0.4% of memory CD8 clonotypes. Sampling was limited to blood, and TCR repertoires in tissue likely differ from TCR repertoires in blood. Larger estimated clonotype richness was generally found for naive subsets than for memory subsets. The small number of donors limited the genetic and exposure-history diversity represented. Pairwise subsampling led to the expectation that sequencing depth would affect the degree of clonotype sharing among donors. Compared with non-shared clonotypes, clonotypes shared by all four sorted-subset donors had higher generation probabilities.

Using the deep immunoSEQ assay, multiplex PCR amplified TCR CDR3 regions from genomic DNA. Extracted genomic DNA from each cell subset was spread evenly across all wells of several immunoSEQ 96-well plates, with each plate serving as a replicate. For sorted subsets, 200 to 250 ng of genomic DNA, equivalent to some 30,000 T cell genomes, went into each replicate PCR. Purified libraries were quantified with a Qubit 3.0 fluorometer, sized on a Bioanalyzer 2100, and re-quantified with the KAPA Library Quantification kit. Each immunoSEQ 96-well plate was sequenced on its own single-read 150-cycle Illumina NextSeq 550 flow cell. Turning to the authors' computational methods: Because the immunoSEQ output held only junctional sequences and lacked quality scores, the filtering could not match the filtering applied to full-length reads. To assign V/J genes and CDR3, sequences were annotated against IMGT germline references using PyIR, a Python wrapper for IgBLAST v1.9. Reads were removed for weak V/J assignments (E-value above 1e-6), missing CDR3, stop codons, out-of-frame junctions, or ambiguous translated residues. V3J clonotypes were defined as sequences sharing an identical inferred V gene, J gene, and CDR3 amino acid sequence. The percentage overlap between two repertoires was calculated by dividing the number of shared unique clonotypes by the size of the smaller repertoire. RTK rarefaction, the Chao1 estimator, and Recon v2.1 estimates of unobserved clonotypes were used to assess repertoire richness. OLGA was used to compute generation probabilities for all TCRbeta clonotypes that the gDNA method yielded from a handful of donors. TCRdb obtained this table from immuneACCESS and retained in-frame rearrangements with V and J assigned. These tables miss some clones; where compared with another copy, unresolved V genes account for less than half of the shortfall, and the remainder is unexplained. The V and J calls and clone size were taken over from that table, and D and trimming were inferred from the DNA. The sample profile shows 2 million to 3 million clones; around nine tenths of them were found once. Clones ranked in the top ten supply over 0.12% of the sample.

Donors were healthy HIV-negative adults with no recently reported acute infections or vaccinations. Only Caucasian adults living in Nashville, Tennessee, USA were represented among the donors. CD4+ T cells were enriched through magnetic negative selection, after which naive cells were positively selected on CD45RA and the remaining negative fraction served as the memory subset. After blood collection by leukapheresis, PBMCs were isolated using Ficoll-Histopaque density gradient centrifugation and then cryopreserved in the vapor phase of liquid nitrogen. Analytical flow cytometry was used to check the purity and quantity of each magnetically sorted T cell population. Each sorted fraction had its genomic DNA isolated and then quantified by UV absorbance on a Nanodrop 2000c. Deletion took 1 base off V and 8 bases off J, with a span of 8 bases between the germline ends. The germline V gene yields MGHRA for CDR1 and YSYEKL for CDR2. Including cysteine and phenylalanine, the CDR3 has 13 amino acids. Only the CDR3 DNA is retained, 39 bases long and in frame from the first base.

The sequenced material came from naive CD4+ T cells sorted from blood. In light of the paper, this sample's cell subset or site label describes: CD45RA+ positively selected. The chain was built from TRBV4-1 and TRBJ1-4; no confident D gene assignment can be made. This TCR was sampled from a man younger than 30 in good health. The DNA reads as follows: TGCGCCAGCAGCCAAGCTCTGCGGGAAAAACTGTTTTTT. It is translated as CASSQALREKLFF.